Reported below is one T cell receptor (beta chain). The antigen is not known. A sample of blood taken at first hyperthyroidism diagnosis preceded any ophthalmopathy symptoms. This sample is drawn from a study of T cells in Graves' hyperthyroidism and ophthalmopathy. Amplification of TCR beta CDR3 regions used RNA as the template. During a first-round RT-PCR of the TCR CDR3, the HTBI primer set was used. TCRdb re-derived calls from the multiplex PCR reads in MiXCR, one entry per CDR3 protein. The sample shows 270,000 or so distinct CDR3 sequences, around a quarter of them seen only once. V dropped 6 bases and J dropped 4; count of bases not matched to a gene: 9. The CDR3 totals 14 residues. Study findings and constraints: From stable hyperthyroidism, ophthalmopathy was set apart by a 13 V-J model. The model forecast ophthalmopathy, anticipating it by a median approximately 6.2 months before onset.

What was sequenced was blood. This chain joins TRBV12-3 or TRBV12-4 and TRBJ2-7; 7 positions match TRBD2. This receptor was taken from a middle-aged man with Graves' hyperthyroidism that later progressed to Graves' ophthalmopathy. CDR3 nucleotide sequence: TGTGCCAGCAGCACGGGAGGAGTTCTTTACGAGCAGTACTTC. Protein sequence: CASSTGGVLYEQYF.